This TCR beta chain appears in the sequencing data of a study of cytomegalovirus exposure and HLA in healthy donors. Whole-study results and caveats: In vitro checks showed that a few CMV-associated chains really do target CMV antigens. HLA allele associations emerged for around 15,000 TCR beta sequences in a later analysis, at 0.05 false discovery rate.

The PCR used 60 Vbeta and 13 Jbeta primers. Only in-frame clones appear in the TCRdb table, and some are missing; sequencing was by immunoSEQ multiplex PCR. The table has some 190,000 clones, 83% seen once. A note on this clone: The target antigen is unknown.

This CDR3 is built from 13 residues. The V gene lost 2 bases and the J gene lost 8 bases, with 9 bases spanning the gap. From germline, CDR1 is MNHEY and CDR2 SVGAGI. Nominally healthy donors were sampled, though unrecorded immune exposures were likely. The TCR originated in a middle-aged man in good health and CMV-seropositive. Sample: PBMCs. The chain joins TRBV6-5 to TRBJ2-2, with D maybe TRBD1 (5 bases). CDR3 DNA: TGTGCCAGCAGTTACGGCCAGGGAGGGGAGCTGTTTTTT. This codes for CASSYGQGGELFF.